These 23 T cell receptor beta chains share one sample of origin, sequenced in a study of blood T cell repertoires in COVID-19. Generated by immunoSEQ multiplex PCR, the TCRdb table keeps only in-frame clones and is missing some. The sample contains 170,000 or so clones, roughly 87% of which appear only once. What was sequenced was PBMCs or T cells enriched from blood (not recorded which). The origin of the receptors is a woman aged 45-65 years who had recovered from COVID-19.

The chain is built from TRBV29-1 and TRBJ2-1; possible D gene TRBD2, 6 bases. From germline, CDR1 is SQVTM and CDR2 ANQGSEA. V was clipped by 3 bases and J by 1 base, with 13 bases between them. This CDR3 region has 15 residues. The CDR3 bases are TGCAGCGTTGACGGATGGAGGGGATCCTACAATGAGCAGTTCTTC. Translation gives CSVDGWRGSYNEQFF.

This rearrangement joins TRBV19 to TRBJ1-5, with a tentative D call TRBD1 (6 bases). CDR3 length: 14 amino acids. Germline CDR1 and CDR2: LNHDA and SQIVND (reference sequence). V lost 3 bases and J lost 3, with 9 bases in between. DNA for the CDR3: TGTGCCAGTAGTATCCGGGACAACAATCAGCCCCAGCATTTT. This gives the protein CASSIRDNNQPQHF.

The V call is TRBV7-2, the J call TRBJ2-5, with D possibly TRBD1 on 5 matching bases. The CDR3 runs to 15 residues. The V gene's germline CDR1 is SGHTA and CDR2 FQGNSA. V lost 4 bases to trimming and J lost 4 bases, with 16 bases between them. The CDR3 sequence: CASSYRWGLGETQYF. For the CDR3, the DNA is TGTGCCAGCAGCTACCGGTGGGGCTTAGGAGAGACCCAGTACTTC.

The chain employs TRBV6-2 or TRBV6-3 and TRBJ1-2; D call uncertain. The CDR3 runs 15 residues. Trimming cost V 3 bases and J 4 bases, with 15 bases left between them. Germline CDR1 reads MNHEY; CDR2 reads SVGEGT. The CDR3 region is CASSYSPGPRYGYTF. CDR3 in DNA: TGTGCCAGCAGTTATAGTCCAGGCCCTCGCTATGGCTACACCTTC.

CDR3 bases: TGTGCCAGCAGTACTGGACTAGCGGAGCGGGGTGAGACCCAGTACTTC. Translation gives CASSTGLAERGETQYF. The chain uses TRBV28 and TRBJ2-5, with 10 bases matching TRBD2. The CDR3 spans 16 residues. Germline V gene data show CDR1 as MDHEN and CDR2 as SYDVKM. V lost 5 bases to trimming and J lost 5 bases; unmatched junction nucleotides: 11.

This chain uses TRBV19 with TRBJ1-6, with 8 bases fitting TRBD1. CDR1 is LNHDA and CDR2 is SQIVND in the germline V gene (reference sequence). V shed 6 bases, J shed 9 bases, and the junction held 10 bases outside the gene matches. The CDR3 is made up of 15 amino acids. This CDR3 is CASRGQGSTGSPLHF. CDR3 sequence (DNA): TGTGCCAGTAGAGGACAGGGTTCGACGGGTTCACCCCTCCACTTT.

This clone was seen more than once but under ten times. The chain couples TRBV6-1 to TRBJ2-3; 10 bases line up with TRBD2. V shed 4 bases, J shed 2 bases, and the junction held 9 bases outside the gene matches. This CDR3 has 17 amino acids. Germline loops: CDR1 MNHNS, CDR2 SASEGT. CDR3 nucleotides: TGTGCCAGCAGTGTGGCTAGCGGGAGTGGAAACACAGATACGCAGTATTTT. Protein product: CASSVASGSGNTDTQYF.

The chain employs TRBV27 and TRBJ1-2; 8 nucleotides line up with TRBD1. This CDR3 is 14 amino acids long. Germline V CDR1 and CDR2: MNHEY, SMNVEV (reference sequence). The J segment lost 8 bases and the V segment lost 5 bases, leaving 10 bases of the junction unmatched. CDR3 loop: CASSPLDRGEGYTF. The CDR3, as DNA: TGTGCCAGCAGTCCGTTAGACAGGGGCGAAGGCTACACCTTC.

This clone was seen a handful of times. V and J are TRBV7-6 and TRBJ2-7; 9 bases map to TRBD1. With V trimmed by 6 bases and J by 2 bases, 5 bases remained unmatched. The CDR3 length is 14 residues. Per the germline V gene, CDR1 is SGHVS and CDR2 is FNYEAQ. CDR3 in amino acids: CASRPGTGPYEQYF. In DNA, the CDR3 is TGTGCCAGCAGGCCCGGGACAGGGCCCTACGAGCAGTACTTC.

The chain recombines TRBV28 with TRBJ1-4, with 10 bases fitting TRBD1. This CDR3 spans 18 amino acids. J lost 0 bases, V lost 6 bases, and 10 bases had no gene match. Germline CDR1 and CDR2: MDHEN and SYDVKM. CDR3 in DNA: TGTGCCAGCAGGGACAGGGGGATCCTATCCGCAACTAATGAAAAACTGTTTTTT. The encoded protein is CASRDRGILSATNEKLFF.

The chain carries TRBV5-1 and TRBJ2-6, with TRBD1 identical over 8 bases. The trim removed 0 bases at V and 0 bases at J, leaving 5 bases unmatched. CDR3 size: 18 residues. The germline CDR1 and CDR2 sequences are SGHRS and YFSETQ. CDR3 sequence reads: CASSLARTGISGANVLTF. CDR3 DNA sequence: TGCGCCAGCAGCTTGGCCCGGACAGGGATCTCTGGGGCCAACGTCCTGACTTTC.

The V call is TRBV28, the J call TRBJ2-2; TRBD1 agrees at 9 bases. V lost 6 bases, J lost 4 bases, and 9 bases stayed unmatched. The CDR3 consists of 16 residues. Per germline, CDR1 MDHEN and CDR2 SYDVKM. CDR3 bases: TGTGCCAGCAGCCCTGCGACAGGGGGAGCCACCGGGGAGCTGTTTTTT. Translation: CASSPATGGATGELFF.

The chain has TRBV5-1 and TRBJ2-7; the match to TRBD2 covers 7 bases. CDR3 length equals 16 residues. After removal of 0 bases from V and 2 bases from J, the junction contained 8 bases not matched to a gene. The germline CDR1 and CDR2 sequences are SGHRS and YFSETQ. This chain's CDR3 is CASSLAGVSGPYEQYF. In DNA, the CDR3 is TGCGCCAGCAGCTTGGCCGGGGTTAGCGGGCCCTACGAGCAGTACTTC.

The V and J genes are TRBV5-1 and TRBJ1-1; 9 bases are shared with TRBD1. This CDR3 region has 13 residues. The germline gives CDR1 SGHRS, CDR2 YFSETQ. The V gene end was trimmed by 7 bases and the J gene end by 7 bases; junction bases not matched to a gene: 8. The DNA of the CDR3 is TGCGCCAGCCGGGACAGGGAAGTTAATGAAGCTTTCTTT. Translated: CASRDREVNEAFF.

V and J are TRBV12-5 and TRBJ2-5; 16 positions agree with TRBD2. The CDR3 loop spans 20 amino acids. Per germline, CDR1 LGHNT and CDR2 FRNRAP. With V trimmed by 1 base and J by 2 bases, 10 bases remained unmatched. The CDR3 reads CASGLAFPGLAGGPQETQYF. The CDR3, as DNA: TGTGCTAGTGGTTTGGCTTTCCCGGGACTAGCGGGAGGGCCACAAGAGACCCAGTACTTC.

This clone appeared once. V usage is TRBV19 and J usage is TRBJ2-3, with 7 bases fitting TRBD2. The CDR3 is 15 amino acids. The trim removed 7 bases at V and 6 bases at J, leaving 13 bases unmatched. Germline V gives CDR1 LNHDA, CDR2 SQIVND (reference sequence). CDR3 loop: CASTGEGRAMDTQYF. Written as DNA, the CDR3 is TGTGCCAGTACCGGCGAGGGGAGGGCCATGGATACGCAGTATTTT.

The CDR3, as DNA: TGTGCCAGTAGTAGAACAGGGGGCGGACAGCCCCAGCATTTT. Its translation is CASSRTGGGQPQHF. The V and J genes are TRBV19 and TRBJ1-5, with 9 bases aligning to TRBD1. This CDR3 is 14 amino acids long. Trimming took 4 bases from V and 7 from J; bases not matched to a gene: 5. CDR1 is LNHDA, CDR2 SQIVND, per germline (reference sequence).

The genes are TRBV27 and TRBJ2-7; 12 nucleotides line up with TRBD2. V trimming: 4 bases; J trimming: 2 bases; junction bases outside the gene matches: 15. CDR1 is MNHEY, CDR2 SMNVEV, per germline (reference sequence). The CDR3 contains 19 residues. The CDR3 spells CASSYRTSGNTPPPYEQYF. In nucleotides, the CDR3 is TGTGCCAGCAGTTACAGGACTAGCGGGAATACCCCGCCCCCCTACGAGCAGTACTTC.

CDR3 residues: CASSSRTSGDTQYF. As DNA, the CDR3 is TGTGCCAGCAGCTCCCGGACTAGCGGCGATACGCAGTATTTT. The chain joins TRBV5-6 to TRBJ2-3; 10 bases agree with TRBD2. This CDR3 comprises 14 residues. Germline values: CDR1 SGHDT, CDR2 YYEEEE. Trimming at V came to 3 bases and at J to 6 bases, leaving 4 bases not matched to a gene.

The CDR3 bases are TGTGCCAGCAGCTTAGATGGTAGCGGGAGCTCCTACGAGCAGTACTTC. Protein: CASSLDGSGSSYEQYF. The chain links TRBV11-3 to TRBJ2-7, with 9 bases fitting TRBD2. V lost 0 bases to trimming and J lost 0 bases; unmatched junction nucleotides: 3. CDR1 and CDR2 (germline): SGHNT, YENEEA. CDR3 length equals 16 residues.

CDR3: CASSFPLTGSQETQYF. DNA of the CDR3: TGTGCCAGCAGTTTTCCTCTTACAGGTTCCCAAGAGACCCAGTACTTC. The chain recombines TRBV28 with TRBJ2-5; TRBD1 is a possible D gene (5 bases). The CDR3 length is 16 residues. Deletions cut 3 bases from V and 1 base from J, with 15 bases between. Per the germline V gene, CDR1 is MDHEN and CDR2 is SYDVKM.

With regard to this clone: Different DNA sequences within this sample yield the same CDR3. This rearrangement joins TRBV5-1 to TRBJ1-6; 7 bases agree with TRBD1. This CDR3 is built from 14 residues. CDR1 is SGHRS, CDR2 YFSETQ, per germline. Unmatched junction bases numbered 3, after V lost 3 bases and J lost 6 bases. CDR3 residues: CASSSGQANSPLHF. The CDR3 DNA reads as TGCGCCAGCAGCTCCGGACAGGCTAATTCACCCCTCCACTTT.

The chain carries TRBV5-4 and TRBJ2-7; D possibly corresponds to TRBD2 (7 bases). This CDR3 spans 14 amino acids. CDR1 is SGHNT, CDR2 YYREEE, per germline (reference sequence). V was pared by 4 bases and J by 6 bases, with 17 bases between. The CDR3 protein is CASSGGGSWGEQYF. The DNA for the CDR3 is TGTGCCAGCAGCGGGGGCGGGAGTTGGGGCGAGCAGTACTTC.